This record concerns one TCR beta chain sequence. Its matching antigen is unknown. One end of the junction does not line up with germline, which may come from a read error. This specimen comes from a study of tumor and adjacent non-tumor tissue in lung cancer. The library came from three nested PCR rounds adapted from ARM-PCR protocols. From the multiplex PCR reads, TCRdb called clonotypes with MiXCR, one entry per CDR3 protein. Of 200,000 or so distinct CDR3 sequences listed, 71% are singletons. RNA was extracted from bulk tissue without any cell sorting. Findings and caveats of the study: Patients with more diverse tumor TCRs had worse survival.

The CDR3 totals 14 residues. Germline CDR1 reads SGHAT; CDR2 reads FQNNGV. The chain employs TRBV11-2 and TRBJ1-1; weak D call: TRBD1 (6 bases). The source is a man between 60 and 70 years old with non-small cell lung cancer. Sequenced input: lung tumor tissue. In DNA form, the CDR3 reads TGTGCCAGTAGCCCCGACAGGCTTAACACTGGAGCTTTCTTT. Its protein product is CASSPDRLNTGAFF.